In this sample, the clone carrying this T cell receptor (beta chain) turned up many times. Its specificity is not known. These data originate in a study of T cells after yellow fever vaccination. The CDR3 is 11 residues long. Germline CDR1 MNHEY, CDR2 SVGEGT. V was cut by 4 bases and J by 4 bases, with 5 bases left in between. General study results and limits: The CD4 and CD8 compartments had a small share of their clonotypes in common. Re-detected after boosting: most primary clones, 96% of CD4 and about 89% of CD8.

TCRdb re-called the 5' RACE reads with MiXCR, one entry per CDR3 protein. This sample yields about 310,000 distinct CDR3 sequences, of which about 3.5% are seen a single time; 23% belongs to the top ten. The input for sequencing was PBMCs, taken on the day of the yellow fever booster vaccination. The chain has TRBV6-2 or TRBV6-3 and TRBJ2-7; tentatively, D is TRBD1 or TRBD2 (5 bases each). This clonotype was sampled from a man between 18 and 29 years old who received the YFV17D yellow fever vaccine. CDR3 protein: CASSWGYEQYF. CDR3 DNA sequence: TGTGCCAGCAGTTGGGGGTACGAGCAGTACTTC.